This TCR beta chain was sequenced during a study of PD-1 blockade in classical Hodgkin lymphoma. Data came from immunoSEQ multiplex PCR; TCRdb stores just in-frame clones and leaves some out. Among tens of thousands of clones listed, about 80% were seen once. The germline V and J ends were trimmed by 8 bases and 3 bases, with 7 bases remaining between them. CDR3 length: 12 residues. Germline CDR1 is WNHNN and CDR2 is SYGVQD (reference sequence). Time point: cycle 4 day 1 (C4D1), after about 6 weeks of nivolumab. With no exception, relapse followed autologous stem cell transplantation in all patients, and brentuximab vedotin exposure varied.

This chain uses TRBV10-1 with TRBJ2-2, with D hard to call. This specimen consisted of peripheral blood mononuclear cells (PBMCs), obtained before the fourth cycle of nivolumab. The receptor was derived from a human donor with classical Hodgkin lymphoma. Written as DNA, the CDR3 is TGCGCCAGCGCTTTGTACACCGGGGAGCTGTTTTTT. This encodes CASALYTGELFF.